These 5 T cell receptor beta chains originate from one sample sequenced in a study of shared clonotypes between healthy human individuals. Using immunoSEQ multiplex PCR, the repertoire was profiled, and TCRdb retains in-frame clones only, with some absent. The table has about 2.4 million clones, around 94% seen once. Sequenced: naive CD4+ T cells sorted from blood. Indicated subset: CD45RA+ positively selected. All receptors derive from a man younger than 35 in good health.

This sequence joins TRBV5-1 and TRBJ2-2; D gene ambiguous. The CDR3 runs 14 residues. Germline V gene sequence: CDR1 SGHRS, CDR2 YFSETQ. V lost 0 bases, J lost 6 bases, and 9 bases lay in between. The CDR3 bases are TGCGCCAGCAGCTTGGAGGTCAGATCCGGGGAGCTGTTTTTT. Translation gives CASSLEVRSGELFF.

This chain uses TRBV7-8 with TRBJ2-7, with 9 bases aligning to TRBD2. This CDR3 region has 16 residues. Trimming took 0 bases from V and 2 from J; bases not matched to a gene: 5. The germline V gene encodes CDR1 SGHVS and CDR2 FQNEAQ. The CDR3 DNA reads as TGTGCCAGCAGCTTAGCGAGAGCGGGGGGCGCCTACGAGCAGTACTTC. Encoded protein: CASSLARAGGAYEQYF.

This clone was detected once. The rearrangement uses TRBV6-5 and TRBJ1-1; perhaps TRBD1 as D (6 bases). This CDR3 is built from 13 residues. Germline V gene sequence: CDR1 MNHEY, CDR2 SVGAGI. Trimming left V 4 bases short and J 4 bases short, with 10 bases between. The CDR3 loop is CASSLGARTEAFF. The CDR3 nucleotides are TGTGCCAGCAGTTTGGGGGCGCGCACTGAAGCTTTCTTT.

J is TRBJ2-5 and V is TRBV6-8; possibly TRBD1 for D (6 bases). The germline V and J ends were trimmed by 5 bases and 2 bases, with 15 bases remaining between them. Germline loops: CDR1 MNHGY, CDR2 SAAAGT. This CDR3 comprises 15 residues. The CDR3 loop is CASSTPRGRQETQYF. CDR3 DNA: TGTGCCAGCAGTACTCCCAGGGGTCGTCAAGAGACCCAGTACTTC.

The CDR3 nucleotides are TGTGCCAGCAGCCTCCCCGCGGGGGCAAGGAATGAGCAGTTCTTC. This translates into CASSLPAGARNEQFF. The rearrangement links TRBV7-2 to TRBJ2-1, with a possible D match to TRBD2 (7 bases). Per germline, CDR1 SGHTA and CDR2 FQGNSA. This CDR3 comprises 15 residues. V lost 5 bases and J lost 7, with 18 bases in between.